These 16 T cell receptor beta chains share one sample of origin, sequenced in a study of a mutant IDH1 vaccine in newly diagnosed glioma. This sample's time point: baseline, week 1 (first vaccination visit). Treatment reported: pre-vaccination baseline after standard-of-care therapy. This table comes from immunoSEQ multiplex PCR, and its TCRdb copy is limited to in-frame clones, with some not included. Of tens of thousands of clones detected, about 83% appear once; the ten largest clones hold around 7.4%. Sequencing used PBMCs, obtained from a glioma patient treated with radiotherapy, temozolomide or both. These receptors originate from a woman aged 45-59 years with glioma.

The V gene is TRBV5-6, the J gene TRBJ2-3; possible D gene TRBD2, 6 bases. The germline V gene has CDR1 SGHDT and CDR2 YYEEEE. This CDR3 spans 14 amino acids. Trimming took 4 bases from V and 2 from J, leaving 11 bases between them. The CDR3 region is CASSIRGFTDTQYF. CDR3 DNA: TGTGCCAGCAGCATACGGGGGTTCACAGATACGCAGTATTTT.

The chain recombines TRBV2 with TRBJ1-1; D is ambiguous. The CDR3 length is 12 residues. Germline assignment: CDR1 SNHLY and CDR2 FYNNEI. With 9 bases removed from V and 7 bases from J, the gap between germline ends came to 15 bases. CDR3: CASRRGMDEAFF. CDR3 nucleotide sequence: TGTGCCAGTCGCCGGGGTATGGATGAAGCTTTCTTT.

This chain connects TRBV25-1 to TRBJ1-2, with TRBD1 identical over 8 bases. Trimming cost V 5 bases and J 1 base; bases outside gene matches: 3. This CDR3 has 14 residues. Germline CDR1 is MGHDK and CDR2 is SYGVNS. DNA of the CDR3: TGTGCCAGCAGTTTCAGGGGGCTTAACTATGGCTACACCTTC. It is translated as CASSFRGLNYGYTF.

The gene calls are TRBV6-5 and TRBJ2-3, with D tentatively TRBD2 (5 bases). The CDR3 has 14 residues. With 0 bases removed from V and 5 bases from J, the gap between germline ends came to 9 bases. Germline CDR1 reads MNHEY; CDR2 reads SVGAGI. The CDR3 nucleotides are TGTGCCAGCAGTTACTCCCTAGCAGGAGATACGCAGTATTTT. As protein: CASSYSLAGDTQYF.

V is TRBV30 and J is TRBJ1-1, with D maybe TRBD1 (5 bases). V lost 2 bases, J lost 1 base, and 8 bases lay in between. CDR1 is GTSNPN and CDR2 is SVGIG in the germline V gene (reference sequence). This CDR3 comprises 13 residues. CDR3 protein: CAWSTRANTEAFF. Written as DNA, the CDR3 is TGTGCCTGGAGTACCAGGGCGAACACTGAAGCTTTCTTT. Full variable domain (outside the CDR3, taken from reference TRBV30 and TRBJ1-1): SQTIHQWPATLVQPVGSPLSLECTVEGTSNPNLYWYRQAAGRGLQLLFYSVGIGQISSEVPQNLSASRPQDRQFILSSKKLLLSDSGFYLCAWSTRANTEAFFGQGTRLTVV.

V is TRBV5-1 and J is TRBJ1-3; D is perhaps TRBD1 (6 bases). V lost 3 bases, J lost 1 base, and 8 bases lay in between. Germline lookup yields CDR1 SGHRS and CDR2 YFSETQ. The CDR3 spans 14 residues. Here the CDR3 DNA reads TGCGCCAGCAGCTCACAGGGATCTGGAAACACCATATATTTT. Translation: CASSSQGSGNTIYF.

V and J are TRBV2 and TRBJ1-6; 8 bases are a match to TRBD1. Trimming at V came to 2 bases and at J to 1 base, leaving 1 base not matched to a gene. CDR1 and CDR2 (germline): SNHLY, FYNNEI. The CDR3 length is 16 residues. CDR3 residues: CASSETGGSYNSPLHF. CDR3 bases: TGTGCCAGCAGTGAAACAGGGGGGTCCTATAATTCACCCCTCCACTTT.

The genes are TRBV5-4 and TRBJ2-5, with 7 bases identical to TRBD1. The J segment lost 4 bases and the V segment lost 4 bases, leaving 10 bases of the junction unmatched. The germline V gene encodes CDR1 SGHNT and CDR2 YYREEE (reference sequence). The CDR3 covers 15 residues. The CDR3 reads CASSGSGTATETQYF. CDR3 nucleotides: TGTGCCAGCAGCGGATCCGGGACAGCAACAGAGACCCAGTACTTC.

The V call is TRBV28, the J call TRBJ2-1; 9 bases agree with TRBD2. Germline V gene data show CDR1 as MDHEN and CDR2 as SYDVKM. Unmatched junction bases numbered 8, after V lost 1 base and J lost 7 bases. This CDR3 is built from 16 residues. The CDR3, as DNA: TGTGCCAGCAGTTTATTGGCGGGGGGGCCACGGAATGAGCAGTTCTTC. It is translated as CASSLLAGGPRNEQFF. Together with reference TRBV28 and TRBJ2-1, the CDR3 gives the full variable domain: DVKVTQSSRYLVKRTGEKVFLECVQDMDHENMFWYRQDPGLGLRLIYFSYDVKMKEKGDIPEGYSVSREKKERFSLILESASTNQTSMYLCASSLLAGGPRNEQFFGPGTRLTVL.

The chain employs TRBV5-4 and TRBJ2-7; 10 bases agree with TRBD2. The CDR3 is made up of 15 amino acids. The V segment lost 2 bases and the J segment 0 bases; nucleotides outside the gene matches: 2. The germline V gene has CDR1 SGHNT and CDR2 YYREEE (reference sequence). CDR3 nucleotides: TGTGCCAGCAGCTTCGGACTAGCGGACTCCTACGAGCAGTACTTC. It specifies CASSFGLADSYEQYF.

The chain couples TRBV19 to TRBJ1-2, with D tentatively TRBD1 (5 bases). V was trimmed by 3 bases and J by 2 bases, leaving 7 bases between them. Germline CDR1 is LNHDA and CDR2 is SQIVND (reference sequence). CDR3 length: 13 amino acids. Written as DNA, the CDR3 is TGTGCCAGTAGTATCTCAGGGAACTATGGCTACACCTTC. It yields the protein CASSISGNYGYTF.

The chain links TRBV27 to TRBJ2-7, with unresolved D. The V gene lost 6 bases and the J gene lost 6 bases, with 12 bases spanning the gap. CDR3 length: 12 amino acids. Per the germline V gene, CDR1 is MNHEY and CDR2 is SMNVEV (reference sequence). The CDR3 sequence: CASSSLGPEQYF. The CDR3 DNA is TGTGCCAGCAGCTCCCTCGGACCCGAGCAGTACTTC.

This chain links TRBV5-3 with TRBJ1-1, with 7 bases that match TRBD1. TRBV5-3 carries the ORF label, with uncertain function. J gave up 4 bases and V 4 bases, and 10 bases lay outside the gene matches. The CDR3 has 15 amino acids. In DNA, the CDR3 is TGTGCCAGAAGCCCAAGGACAGGCCAAGTCACTGAAGCTTTCTTT. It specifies CARSPRTGQVTEAFF.

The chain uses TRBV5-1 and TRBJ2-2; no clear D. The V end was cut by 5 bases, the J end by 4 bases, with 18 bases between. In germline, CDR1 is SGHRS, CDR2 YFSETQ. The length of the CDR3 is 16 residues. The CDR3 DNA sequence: TGCGCCAGCAGTTACGCAAACAGAGTGCCCACCGGGGAGCTGTTTTTT. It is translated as CASSYANRVPTGELFF.

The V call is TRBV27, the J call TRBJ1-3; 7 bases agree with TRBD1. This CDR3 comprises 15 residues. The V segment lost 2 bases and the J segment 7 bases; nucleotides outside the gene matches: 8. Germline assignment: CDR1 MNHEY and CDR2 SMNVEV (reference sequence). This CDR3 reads CASSLKQGRWNTIYF. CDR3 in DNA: TGTGCCAGCAGTTTAAAACAGGGGCGATGGAACACCATATATTTT.

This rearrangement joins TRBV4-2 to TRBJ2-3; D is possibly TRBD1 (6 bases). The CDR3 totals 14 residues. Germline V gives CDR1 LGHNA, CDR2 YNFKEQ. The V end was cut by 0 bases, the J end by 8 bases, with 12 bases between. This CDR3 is CASSQERGRGTQYF. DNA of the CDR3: TGTGCCAGCAGCCAAGAAAGAGGCAGGGGTACGCAGTATTTT.